A selection of T cell receptor beta chains follows, all from one sample in a study of post-analysis software for immune sequencing data. Via MiXCR, TCRdb re-called the PCR reads, giving one row per CDR3 protein. Here the sample spans hundreds of thousands of distinct CDR3 sequences, roughly 50% being singletons. Sequencing was done on a sample of blood. Receptor source: a girl aged 10 to 17 with multiple sclerosis. CDR3s include the opening cysteine and the closing phenylalanine or tryptophan. The order of the fields is V gene, J gene, D gene, clone size, CDR3 DNA, CDR3 protein. A D gene is named only where the DNA matches it firmly. Some rows have no size entry. The others give once, few or many, or a class for an expanded clone.

>TRBV5-1|TRBJ1-2|TRBD1|.
TGCGCCAGCAGCTTTACAGGGGGCGCGGGCTATGGCTACACCTTC
CASSFTGGAGYGYTF
>TRBV7-3|TRBJ2-1|TRBD1|.
TGTGCCAGCAGCGCCAGCCGGGACAGGGGGCTTAATGAGCAGTTCTTC
CASSASRDRGLNEQFF
>TRBV5-1|TRBJ2-5|TRBD2|.
TGCGCCAGCAGCTTCCGACCGGGAACTAGCGGCCAAGAGACCCAGTACTTC
CASSFRPGTSGQETQYF
>TRBV7-2|TRBJ1-5|.|.
TGTGCCAGCAGCCCGGATTCCCCCAATCAGCCCCAGCATTTT
CASSPDSPNQPQHF
>TRBV5-1|TRBJ1-5|.|.
TGCGCCAGCAGCGTTGACAGCAGCAATCAGCCCCAGCATTTT
CASSVDSSNQPQHF
>TRBV20-1|TRBJ2-7|.|.
TGCAGTGCTAGACATTCGAGCTCCTACGAGCAGTACTTC
CSARHSSSYEQYF
>TRBV6-5|TRBJ2-7|.|.
TGTGCCAGCAGTTACGGACCCGCCTACGAGCAGTACTTC
CASSYGPAYEQYF
>TRBV9|TRBJ2-7|.|.
TGTGCCAGCAGCCCAGGGCAGGGCCTTCAAACTATCTGCGAGCAGTACTTC
CASSPGQGLQTICEQYF
>TRBV7-9|TRBJ2-4|.|few
TGTGCCAGCAGCTCCCTCGGGCAGCGGCCTCGGAGGGACATTCAGTACTTC
CASSSLGQRPRRDIQYF
>TRBV2|TRBJ2-5|.|.
TGTGCCAGCAAGAGGTTGGGGTCCGGGACACCAAGCCAGACCCAGTACTTC
CASKRLGSGTPSQTQYF
>TRBV6-4|TRBJ2-1|.|few
TGTGCCAGCAGTGACTCAAGAGGGAGTTCCTACAATGAGCAGTTCTTC
CASSDSRGSSYNEQFF
>TRBV12-5|TRBJ2-1|TRBD2|.
TGTGCTAGTGCCCTCGGACTAGCGGAAAACAATGAGCAGTTCTTC
CASALGLAENNEQFF
>TRBV14|TRBJ1-1|.|.
TGTGCCAGCAGCCAAGATTTGAACACTGAAGCTTTCTTT
CASSQDLNTEAFF
>TRBV7-2|TRBJ2-3|.|.
TGTGCCAGCAGCATCGGACGCGTGGGGGATACGCAGTATTTT
CASSIGRVGDTQYF
>TRBV19|TRBJ2-4|.|.
TGTGCCAGTAGGCGGGCAGGTGACAAAAACATTCAGTACTTC
CASRRAGDKNIQYF
>TRBV29-1|TRBJ2-5|.|.
TGCAGCGTTGAAGACAGGGAAAAGACTCCGCAAGAGACCCAGTACTTC
CSVEDREKTPQETQYF
>TRBV20-1|TRBJ2-1|.|.
TGCAGTGCCTGGCGGCCGGCTAGCTCCTACAATGAGCAGTTCTTC
CSAWRPASSYNEQFF
>TRBV6-4|TRBJ2-1|TRBD2|few
TGTGCCGGCAGAGTCACTAGCGGTGAGGTAAATGAGCAGTTCTTC
CAGRVTSGEVNEQFF
>TRBV7-9|TRBJ2-1|.|.
TGTGCCAGCAGCTTACCGCGGACAGCCTACAATGAGCAGTTCTTC
CASSLPRTAYNEQFF
>TRBV7-2|TRBJ2-1|TRBD2|.
TGTGCCAGCAGGTTAAAACCGGGACTAGCAAACAATGAGCAGTTCTTC
CASRLKPGLANNEQFF
>TRBV7-6|TRBJ2-3|TRBD2|once
TGTGCCAGCAGCAGTGGCAGCGGGAGGAGGAGCACAGATACGCAGTATTTT
CASSSGSGRRSTDTQYF
>TRBV12-5|TRBJ2-7|.|few
TGTGCTAGTGGTTTGGTCGGTGAGCAGTACTTC
CASGLVGEQYF
>TRBV7-9|TRBJ2-7|.|.
TGTGCCAGCAGCTTAGACTGGGGAGGCGAGCAGTACTTC
CASSLDWGGEQYF
>TRBV5-1|TRBJ2-2|.|.
TGCGCCAGCAGCTTGGTCAGGGGTTCGAACACCGGGGAGCTGTTTTTT
CASSLVRGSNTGELFF
>TRBV25-1|TRBJ2-7|TRBD1|.
TGTGCCAGCAGTGAATATTCCACCGTCCGGACAGGGGTTTACGAGCAGTACTTC
CASSEYSTVRTGVYEQYF
>TRBV20-1|TRBJ2-3|TRBD2|.
TGCAGTGCCGAGACGGGACTAGCGGGAGGAGGTGATACGCAGTATTTT
CSAETGLAGGGDTQYF
>TRBV7-9|TRBJ2-7|.|.
TGTGCCAGCAGCTTAACCTCCGGGACACCATACGAGCAGTACTTC
CASSLTSGTPYEQYF
>TRBV20-1|TRBJ2-7|.|.
TGCAGTGCTAGCTCCCGGGACGCGAGCTCCTACGAGCAGTACTTC
CSASSRDASSYEQYF
>TRBV7-9|TRBJ2-1|.|.
TGTGCCAGCAGCTTAGTTACAGGGTATGAAAATGAGCAGTTCTTC
CASSLVTGYENEQFF
>TRBV10-3|TRBJ2-7|.|few
TGTGCCATCAGTGTCCGGGACCCTCGAAACTCCTACGAGCAGTACTTC
CAISVRDPRNSYEQYF
>TRBV3-1|TRBJ2-5|TRBD2|.
TGTGCCAGCAGCCAAATGACTAGCGGGGGGCCCAGGAACCAAGAGACCCAGTACTTC
CASSQMTSGGPRNQETQYF
>TRBV20-1|TRBJ2-7|.|many
TGCAGTGCTAGAGGTGGAAGCAGAGACTACGAGCAGTACTTC
CSARGGSRDYEQYF
>TRBV5-1|TRBJ2-7|TRBD1|.
TGCGCCAGCAGACCCCGGACAGGGTTCCACGAGCAGTACTTC
CASRPRTGFHEQYF
>TRBV10-3|TRBJ1-2|.|.
TGTGCCACCTGGGAGGGGGGATATAACTATGGCTACACCTTC
CATWEGGYNYGYTF
>TRBV6-5|TRBJ2-7|.|few
TGTGCCAGCAGTCCAACACGAGCCTACGAGCAGTACTTC
CASSPTRAYEQYF
>TRBV4-1|TRBJ1-1|.|.
TGCGCCAGCAGGGACAGATCCCAGAACACTGAAGCTTTCTTT
CASRDRSQNTEAFF
>TRBV29-1|TRBJ2-1|.|few
TGCAGCGCCTCAAGTGGCAGGTTAGGCTACAATGAGCAGTTCTTC
CSASSGRLGYNEQFF
>TRBV12-3/TRBV12-4|TRBJ2-4|.|.
TGTGCCAGCAGTCCCATGACTAGCTTAGGGACATTGTACTTC
CASSPMTSLGTLYF
>TRBV9|TRBJ2-5|.|.
TGTGCCAGCAGCGTAGGGGGCAGCCGACAAGAGACCCAGTACTTC
CASSVGGSRQETQYF
>TRBV20-1|TRBJ2-2|.|.
TGCAGTGCTAGGGGGAATCTGAACACCGGGGAGCTGTTTTTT
CSARGNLNTGELFF
>TRBV5-1|TRBJ2-1|.|.
TGCGCCAGCAGCTTTCTTCCATGGACCTACAATGAGCAGTTCTTC
CASSFLPWTYNEQFF
>TRBV4-2|TRBJ2-7|TRBD2|.
TGTGCCAGCAGCCCCATAGCGGGGGGAGCCTACGAGCAGTACTTC
CASSPIAGGAYEQYF
>TRBV7-9|TRBJ1-6|.|few
TGTGCCAGCAGCTTAAGGGGCCCCAATTCACCCCTCCACTTT
CASSLRGPNSPLHF
>TRBV2|TRBJ2-3|.|few
TGTGCCAGCAGTGCCGGCACCCTCACAGATACGCAGTATTTT
CASSAGTLTDTQYF
>TRBV4-1|TRBJ2-3|.|.
TGCGCCAGCAGTGGGATCCGGGGGATTCGACCAGATACGCGGTATTTT
CASSGIRGIRPDTRYF
>TRBV20-1|TRBJ2-7|TRBD2|.
TGCAGTGCTAGAGATCAAACTAGCGGGATAGGCGAGCAGTACTTC
CSARDQTSGIGEQYF
>TRBV28|TRBJ2-7|TRBD1|.
TGTGCCAGCAGCCCCCGGACGGGACAGGGGCGGATCGAGCAGTACTTC
CASSPRTGQGRIEQYF
>TRBV20-1|TRBJ1-2|.|few
TGCAGTGCTCAGGCCCCCGCCCATGGCTACACCTTC
CSAQAPAHGYTF
>TRBV11-1|TRBJ2-5|.|.
TGTGCCAGCAGAGAAACAGGGAAGGAGACCCAGTACTTC
CASRETGKETQYF
>TRBV6-5|TRBJ2-7|.|.
TGTGCCAGCAGTACCTCGGGCGAGCAGTACTTC
CASSTSGEQYF
>TRBV6-2/TRBV6-3|TRBJ2-7|.|.
TGTGCCAGCAGTTATCTGCAGAGCTCCTACGAGCAGTACTTC
CASSYLQSSYEQYF
>TRBV6-1|TRBJ2-5|.|few
TGTGCCAGCAGTGAAGGGACTTGGGGGATGACCCAGTACTTC
CASSEGTWGMTQYF
>TRBV7-9|TRBJ2-7|TRBD2|.
TGTGCCAGCAGCCTAGGGCTAGCGGGAGGGTCGGTCTACGAGCAGTACTTC
CASSLGLAGGSVYEQYF
>TRBV30|TRBJ1-2|.|.
TGTGCCTGGAGTAGACAGAGCATCACGAACTATGGCTACACCTTC
CAWSRQSITNYGYTF
>TRBV7-2|TRBJ1-2|TRBD1|.
TGTGCCAGCAGCCCGGACAGGGTTGGTGGCTACACCTTC
CASSPDRVGGYTF
>TRBV27|TRBJ2-1|.|once
TGTGCCAGCAGTTTAGGCGGGTCGCCCAACCCTTCGTACAATGAGCAGTTCTTC
CASSLGGSPNPSYNEQFF
>TRBV11-2|TRBJ2-3|TRBD2|few
TGTGCCAGCAGCTGGGTCGGGGGGGCGAAAGATACGCAGTATTTT
CASSWVGGAKDTQYF
>TRBV11-2|TRBJ2-1|TRBD2|.
TGTGCCAGCAGCTTAGCCCTAGCGGGAAGTAAGCAGTTCTTC
CASSLALAGSKQFF
>TRBV7-3|TRBJ1-2|.|.
TGTGCCAGCAGCGCCGGGGACGGACCCTATGGCTACACCTTC
CASSAGDGPYGYTF